The next 27 T cell receptor beta chains were all read from a single sample in a study of Graves' ophthalmopathy and Graves' hyperthyroidism. Investigators amplified TCR beta CDR3 regions from RNA transcripts. RT-PCR with HTBI primers came first, then second-round multiplex PCR. TCRdb ran MiXCR on the multiplex PCR reads and lists one entry per CDR3 protein. The table shows hundreds of thousands of distinct CDR3 sequences, with around 40% occurring only once. Material for sequencing was peripheral blood. The receptors come from an adult man with Graves' ophthalmopathy.

This clonotype appeared a few times. The J gene is TRBJ2-7, the V gene TRBV4-1; D remains ambiguous. Trimming removed 0 bases from V and 4 bases from J, with 13 bases in between. The CDR3 extends over 15 amino acids. The germline V gene encodes CDR1 MGHRA and CDR2 YSYEKL. DNA of the CDR3: TGCGCCAGCAGCCAAGATCGAGACTTGCCTTACGAGCAGTACTTC. Protein sequence: CASSQDRDLPYEQYF.

This chain uses TRBV6-5 with TRBJ1-1; D is unresolved. Trimming removed 4 bases from V and 1 base from J, with 7 bases in between. Germline V gene data show CDR1 as MNHEY and CDR2 as SVGAGI. This CDR3 comprises 13 residues. CDR3 coding DNA: TGTGCCAGCAGTTCAATCAGGAACACTGAAGCTTTCTTT. This encodes CASSSIRNTEAFF.

This clonotype was observed a few times. This chain connects TRBV10-3 to TRBJ1-2; D uncertain. The CDR3 loop spans 14 amino acids. Trimming removed 10 bases from V and 8 bases from J, with 23 bases in between. Germline V CDR1 and CDR2: ENHRY, SYGVKD. The DNA for the CDR3 is TGTGCCAGCAGCTTTCGACGATCGGGTCGGGGCTACACCTTC. Amino acid sequence: CASSFRRSGRGYTF.

The chain uses TRBV29-1 and TRBJ2-3; D uncertain. Germline CDR1 is SQVTM and CDR2 is ANQGSEA. The V end lost 3 bases, the J end lost 5 bases, and 12 bases lay between the germline ends. There are 13 residues in the CDR3. The CDR3 loop is CSVDIWAQDTQYF. DNA of the CDR3: TGCAGCGTTGACATCTGGGCACAAGATACGCAGTATTTT.

In this sample, this clonotype turned up many times. The chain is built from TRBV7-3 and TRBJ2-7, with 14 positions matching TRBD2. The CDR3 sequence is 17 residues long. In germline, CDR1 is SGHTA, CDR2 FQGTGA. With V trimmed by 3 bases and J by 5 bases, 9 bases remained unmatched. This CDR3 reads CASSLGLAGVQGDEQYF. The DNA of the CDR3 is TGTGCCAGCAGCTTGGGACTAGCGGGAGTTCAGGGTGACGAGCAGTACTTC. The full variable domain, rest sourced from reference TRBV7-3 and TRBJ2-7, is GAGVSQTPSNKVTEKGKYVELRCDPISGHTALYWYRQSLGQGPEFLIYFQGTGAADDSGLPNDRFFAVRPEGSVSTLKIQRTERGDSAVYLCASSLGLAGVQGDEQYFGPGTRLTVT.

In this sample, this clonotype turned up many times. The rearrangement uses TRBV10-3 and TRBJ2-5; 7 bases are a match to TRBD2. Germline trimming cut 3 bases from V and 5 bases from J; bases unmatched to any gene: 3. This CDR3 is built from 13 residues. Germline V gives CDR1 ENHRY, CDR2 SYGVKD. The CDR3 protein is CAISEGTMETQYF. DNA for the CDR3: TGTGCCATCAGTGAAGGGACTATGGAGACCCAGTACTTC.

To note about this clonotype: This may be a read error: a much more frequent sequence differs by one nucleotide. The chain carries TRBV12-3 or TRBV12-4 and TRBJ2-7; 8 nucleotides line up with TRBD1. The CDR3 sequence is 14 residues long. The CDR3 nucleotides are TGTGCCAGCAGTTACGGGACAGGTTCCTACGAGCAGTGCTTC. It is translated as CASSYGTGSYEQCF.

Worth noting for this clonotype: Here the CDR3 omits its conserved ending phenylalanine or tryptophan, so a read error is the likely source. The gene calls are TRBV11-2 and TRBJ1-2, with TRBD1 matching over 9 bases. CDR3 length: 13 amino acids. Trimming cost V 5 bases and J 7 bases; bases outside gene matches: 5. Germline V gives CDR1 SGHAT, CDR2 FQNNGV. CDR3 in amino acids: CASSPGQGGGYTI. The DNA for the CDR3 is TGTGCCAGCAGCCCGGGACAGGGTGGTGGCTACACCATC.

The J gene is TRBJ1-1, the V gene TRBV29-1; 7 nucleotides agree with TRBD1. The CDR3 runs 15 residues. From germline, CDR1 is SQVTM and CDR2 ANQGSEA. The J segment lost 1 base and the V segment lost 5 bases, leaving 10 bases of the junction unmatched. The CDR3 is CSVTSRGMENTEAFF. The DNA of the CDR3 is TGCAGCGTTACTAGCAGGGGGATGGAGAACACTGAAGCTTTCTTT.

This clonotype was observed at least ten times. One end of the junction varies from germline; a read error may be responsible. This chain links TRBV15 with TRBJ2-7; TRBD1 might be the D (5 bases). The CDR3 length is 14 residues. Germline lookup yields CDR1 LNHNV and CDR2 YYDKDF (reference sequence). The CDR3 region is CATSRDRGEKARFF. Here the CDR3 DNA reads TGTGCCACCAGCAGAGATAGGGGTGAGAAGGCCCGTTTCTTC.

The chain is built from TRBV20-1 and TRBJ2-7; D tentatively reads TRBD1 or TRBD2 (6 bases each). CDR1 and CDR2 from the germline V gene are DFQATT and SNEGSKA (reference sequence). V lost 2 bases to trimming and J lost 6 bases, with 14 bases between them. This CDR3 comprises 13 residues. CDR3 nucleotides: TGCAGTGCTAGACGGGGGCCCCTCCCCGAGCAGTACTTC. Encoded protein: CSARRGPLPEQYF.

J is TRBJ2-6 and V is TRBV10-3, with TRBD1 matching over 8 bases. The J segment lost 4 bases and the V segment lost 6 bases, leaving 8 bases of the junction unmatched. This CDR3 is 16 amino acids long. Germline values: CDR1 ENHRY, CDR2 SYGVKD. The CDR3 DNA reads as TGTGCCATCAGAAAACGGACAGGGTCCGGGGCCAACGTCCTGACTTTC. This encodes CAIRKRTGSGANVLTF.

This clonotype was seen repeatedly, ten times or more. This sequence joins TRBV29-1 and TRBJ1-2; weak D call: TRBD1 (6 bases). Trimming removed 3 bases from V and 11 bases from J, with 16 bases in between. CDR1 is SQVTM, CDR2 ANQGSEA, per germline. CDR3 length: 12 residues. CDR3 loop: CSVDSRGGGYTF. The CDR3 nucleotides are TGCAGCGTTGATAGCAGGGGCGGCGGTTACACCTTC. The complete variable domain, with remaining parts taken from reference TRBV29-1 and TRBJ1-2, reads SAVISQKPSRDICQRGTSLTIQCQVDSQVTMMFWYRQQPGQSLTLIATANQGSEATYESGFVIDKFPISRPNLTFSTLTVSNMSPEDSSIYLCSVDSRGGGYTFGSGTRLTVV.

This clonotype was found many times. The V gene is TRBV2, the J gene TRBJ1-2; D is uncertain. Per the germline V gene, CDR1 is SNHLY and CDR2 is FYNNEI. CDR3 size: 13 residues. Trimming cost V 0 bases and J 7 bases, with 9 bases left between them. DNA for the CDR3: TGTGCCAGCAGTGAAGCGAGTCATGCTGGCTACACCTTC. Protein product: CASSEASHAGYTF.

This clonotype was counted once. The CDR3 reads CASSLRDRGMSEQYF. In DNA, the CDR3 is TGTGCCAGCAGCTTGCGGGACAGGGGTATGAGCGAGCAGTACTTC. The chain joins TRBV7-9 to TRBJ2-7; 10 nucleotides align to TRBD1. In germline, CDR1 is SEHNR, CDR2 FQNEAQ (reference sequence). The CDR3 runs to 15 residues. V dropped 3 bases and J dropped 6; count of bases not matched to a gene: 8.

V and J are TRBV4-1 and TRBJ2-6; maybe TRBD1 (5 bases). Germline assignment: CDR1 MGHRA and CDR2 YSYEKL. The CDR3 is 14 residues long. The V gene lost 6 bases and the J gene lost 4 bases, with 10 bases spanning the gap. CDR3 coding DNA: TGCGCCAGCAGGCCAGGGTTAGGGGCCAACGTCCTGACTTTC. Amino acid sequence: CASRPGLGANVLTF.

This clonotype was seen once. CDR3 nucleotides: TGCGCCAGCAGCACGGGCCTGAAGAACACTGAAGCTTTCTTT. Translated: CASSTGLKNTEAFF. This sequence joins TRBV5-1 and TRBJ1-1; D is unresolved. This CDR3 is built from 14 residues. Germline V gene data show CDR1 as SGHRS and CDR2 as YFSETQ. V was cut by 4 bases and J by 1 base, with 11 bases left in between.

The chain couples TRBV7-9 to TRBJ2-7, with 7 bases identical to TRBD1. J lost 2 bases, V lost 1 base, and 5 bases had no gene match. There are 15 residues in the CDR3. The germline gives CDR1 SEHNR, CDR2 FQNEAQ (reference sequence). CDR3 DNA sequence: TGTGCCAGCAGCTTAGGACAGGGAGCGACCTACGAGCAGTACTTC. This sequence encodes CASSLGQGATYEQYF. The entire variable domain, with the rest obtained from reference TRBV7-9 and TRBJ2-7, is as follows: DTGVSQNPRHKITKRGQNVTFRCDPISEHNRLYWYRQTLGQGPEFLTYFQNEAQLEKSRLLSDRFSAERPKGSFSTLEIQRTEQGDSAMYLCASSLGQGATYEQYFGPGTRLTVT.

This clonotype was detected many times. The rearrangement links TRBV10-3 to TRBJ1-2, with 10 positions matching TRBD1. The CDR3 is made up of 14 amino acids. Germline CDR1 ENHRY, CDR2 SYGVKD. V was clipped by 10 bases and J by 7 bases; unmatched bases: 12. CDR3 sequence reads: CASRRQGAYSGYTF. The CDR3 coding sequence is TGTGCCAGCAGAAGACAGGGGGCATACTCTGGCTACACCTTC.

This clonotype was seen more than once but under ten times. The rearrangement joins TRBV5-6 to TRBJ2-7, with D possibly being TRBD2 (6 bases). Trimming removed 2 bases at V and 5 bases at J, with 17 bases between. Germline V gives CDR1 SGHDT, CDR2 YYEEEE. The CDR3 length is 15 residues. In DNA, the CDR3 is TGTGCCAGCAGCTTTAGGGACTCCATTCAACACGAGCAGTACTTC. Its protein is CASSFRDSIQHEQYF.

Many counts were recorded for this clonotype. This chain links TRBV9 with TRBJ2-5; D is undetermined. Germline loops: CDR1 SGDLS, CDR2 YYNGEE. V gave up 2 bases and J gave up 2 bases, with 10 bases separating them. The CDR3 consists of 14 residues. Here the CDR3 DNA reads TGTGCCAGCAGCGTCGGGTCAGGTCAAGAGACCCAGTACTTC. It codes for CASSVGSGQETQYF.

This clonotype was found a few times. The gene calls are TRBV27 and TRBJ1-1; D perhaps matches TRBD1 (6 bases). CDR3 size: 13 residues. Trimming cost V 5 bases and J 6 bases, with 13 bases left between them. Germline CDR1 reads MNHEY; CDR2 reads SMNVEV (reference sequence). The CDR3 DNA sequence: TGTGCCAGCAGTGCTGCAGGGGTGTCTGAAGCTTTCTTT. It specifies CASSAAGVSEAFF.

This chain links TRBV7-9 with TRBJ1-5; D is possibly TRBD1 (5 bases). The V gene's germline CDR1 is SEHNR and CDR2 FQNEAQ (reference sequence). The CDR3 sequence is 17 residues long. With 6 bases removed from V and 5 bases from J, the gap between germline ends came to 23 bases. CDR3 in amino acids: CASSLISGREGDQPQHF. In nucleotides, the CDR3 is TGTGCCAGCAGTTTAATAAGTGGCAGGGAGGGAGATCAGCCCCAGCATTTT.

V gene TRBV29-1 combines with J gene TRBJ1-1, with 11 nucleotides matching TRBD1. Germline values: CDR1 SQVTM, CDR2 ANQGSEA. This CDR3 contains 13 residues. Unmatched junction bases numbered 6, after V lost 6 bases and J lost 6 bases. The CDR3 protein is CSVADRGLSEAFF. For the CDR3, the DNA is TGCAGCGTGGCGGACAGGGGGCTATCTGAAGCTTTCTTT.

This clonotype occurred many times. This chain uses TRBV20-1 with TRBJ2-7; 7 nucleotides agree with TRBD2. V lost 6 bases and J lost 4; bases outside the gene matches: 15. The CDR3 runs to 15 residues. Germline CDR1 and CDR2: DFQATT and SNEGSKA (reference sequence). The CDR3 nucleotides are TGCAGTGCCCCTAGCGGACCGGGCGTCTCGTACGAGCAGTACTTC. Protein: CSAPSGPGVSYEQYF.

The rearrangement joins TRBV2 to TRBJ2-7; D is possibly TRBD1 (6 bases). The V gene lost 5 bases and the J gene lost 9 bases, with 23 bases spanning the gap. Germline lookup yields CDR1 SNHLY and CDR2 FYNNEI. CDR3 length equals 15 residues. The CDR3 region has the DNA TGTGCCAGCAGTTCCAAACAATACCGACAGGTAACGCAGTACTTC. Its protein is CASSSKQYRQVTQYF. Looking up the rest from reference TRBV2 and TRBJ2-7 gives the full variable domain: EPEVTQTPSHQVTQMGQEVILRCVPISNHLYFYWYRQILGQKVEFLVSFYNNEISEKSEIFDDQFSVERPDGSNFTLKIRSTKLEDSAMYFCASSSKQYRQVTQYFGPGTRLTVT.

This clonotype has at least ten counts. The V gene is TRBV10-2, the J gene TRBJ1-6, with D possibly TRBD1 on 5 matching bases. V was trimmed by 4 bases and J by 10 bases, leaving 17 bases between them. The CDR3 length is 15 residues. Germline lookup yields CDR1 WSHSY and CDR2 SAAADI. CDR3 in amino acids: CASSVVKGRGSPLHF. The CDR3 DNA reads as TGCGCCAGCAGTGTAGTCAAGGGGCGCGGGTCACCCCTCCACTTT.